This T cell receptor beta chain was recovered during a study of cytomegalovirus exposure and HLA in healthy donors. V lost 4 bases and J lost 3, with 19 bases in between. The germline CDR1 and CDR2 sequences are MGHRA and YSYEKL. The CDR3 extends over 16 amino acids. Here immunoSEQ multiplex PCR was the method, and the copy in TCRdb shows in-frame clones only, minus some. The sample yields some 260,000 clones, 90% seen once. The TCR comes from a woman younger than 45 in good health and CMV-seronegative. The chain joins TRBV4-1 to TRBJ2-7, with D perhaps given as TRBD1 or TRBD2 (5 bases each). Sequenced material: PBMCs. CDR3 nucleotides: TGCGCCAGCAGCCCCCCAGGGAGACCCGAGGACTACGAGCAGTACTTC. It translates to CASSPPGRPEDYEQYF.